These T cell receptor beta chains were read from a single sample in a study of T cell repertoires in cytomegalovirus infection. TCRdb re-called the reads with MiXCR, one entry per CDR3 protein. This sample yields about 200,000 distinct CDR3 sequences, of which approximately 9.7% are seen a single time; roughly 5.1% belongs to the top ten. Sequences were obtained from PBMCs. The receptor source for this set is a human donor in good health (CMV status not recorded). Some clones in this sample may be carry-over from other donors' samples. CDR3s include the opening cysteine and the closing phenylalanine or tryptophan. A D gene is named only where the DNA matches it firmly. A row's size may be missing; if present it is once, few, many or a size class.

>NA|TRBJ1-1|TRBV29-1|few
TGCAGCGTTTCTCGGGGCTTCGAAGCTTTCTTT
CSVSRGFEAFF
>NA|TRBJ2-1|TRBV29-1|few
TGCAGCGTCTCACAGGGAGGGGATGAGCAGTTCTTC
CSVSQGGDEQFF
>NA|TRBJ2-1|TRBV7-2|many
TGTGCCAGCAGCTTAGGGGGAGTTCTGTACAATGAGCAGTTCTTC
CASSLGGVLYNEQFF
>TRBD2|TRBJ2-7|TRBV20-1|NA
TGCAGTGCTAGACTGAGCGGGAGCTCCTACGAGCAGTACTTC
CSARLSGSSYEQYF
>TRBD2|TRBJ2-1|TRBV28|many
TGTGCCAGCAGTCCCACCGGACTAGCGGGAGACATAACCAAGTACAATGAGCAGTTCTTC
CASSPTGLAGDITKYNEQFF
>NA|TRBJ1-5|TRBV6-1|once
TGTGCCAGCCGAGAAGCCCTGGGGGGCAAAGCGCCCCAGCATTTT
CASREALGGKAPQHF
>NA|TRBJ2-7|TRBV7-2|many
TGTGCCAGCAGCTTGGCCCTGGACTTTTACTTC
CASSLALDFYF
>NA|TRBJ2-3|TRBV20-1|few
TGCAGTGCTGAAAACCCTGGGGGGCGGACAGATACGCAGTATTTT
CSAENPGGRTDTQYF
>NA|TRBJ1-1|TRBV28|NA
TGTGCCAGCAGAAACATTGAAGCTTTCTTT
CASRNIEAFF
>TRBD2|TRBJ2-1|TRBV28|many
TGTGCCAGCAGTACGCGGTCTAGCGGAACTTCCGATGTAAGGGAGCAGTTCTTC
CASSTRSSGTSDVREQFF
>NA|TRBJ1-2|TRBV5-6|NA
TGTGCCAGCAGCTTGGGCCTCGGGGCGACTAAAAACTATGGCTACACCTTC
CASSLGLGATKNYGYTF
>NA|TRBJ1-5|TRBV2|many
TGTGCCACCAAACCGACAGTCTATAGCAATCAGCCCCAGCATTTT
CATKPTVYSNQPQHF
>NA|TRBJ1-6|TRBV11-2|many
TGTGCCAGCAGCCCATCCGTCGGGTCACCCCTCCACTTT
CASSPSVGSPLHF
>NA|TRBJ1-2|TRBV19|NA
TGTGCCAGTAGTACCCCAGAGGGGGGTGAGCGTGGCTACACCTTC
CASSTPEGGERGYTF
>NA|TRBJ2-1|TRBV28|many
TGTGCCAGCAGTCCCACCCGCCGGACAGCCTACAATGAGCAGTTCTTC
CASSPTRRTAYNEQFF
>NA|TRBJ2-4|TRBV11-2|many
TGTGCCAGCAGCTTACTCGGAGAGGCAGCCAAAAACATTCAGTACTTC
CASSLLGEAAKNIQYF
>TRBD1|TRBJ2-3|TRBV14|many
TGTGCCAGCAGCCAATACGGGACAGCGCAGTATTTT
CASSQYGTAQYF
>NA|TRBJ2-1|TRBV18|NA
TGTGCCAGCTCACCACCGCCAGGGACCTACAATGAGCAGTTCTTC
CASSPPPGTYNEQFF
>TRBD1|TRBJ2-4|TRBV28|many
TGTGCCAGCAGTTTCAACCGTGGGGAGACAGGGGGCTACCTAGCCAAAAACATTCAGTACTTC
CASSFNRGETGGYLAKNIQYF
>NA|TRBJ1-1|TRBV13|NA
TGTGCCAGCAGCTTAGGCGTCATTTACCCTGAAGCTTTCTTT
CASSLGVIYPEAFF
>NA|TRBJ2-2|TRBV6-1|many
TGTGCCAGCAGTGGTGAGACACTGGGGACCGGGGAGCTGTTTTTT
CASSGETLGTGELFF
>TRBD1|TRBJ1-2|TRBV2|many
TGTGCCAGCAGTCGGACAGGGGGCTGGGGCTACACCTTC
CASSRTGGWGYTF
>TRBD1|TRBJ1-1|TRBV14|NA
TGTGCCAGCAGCCAAGGAGGACAGGGATCGAACACTGAAGCTTTCTTT
CASSQGGQGSNTEAFF
>NA|TRBJ2-3|TRBV11-2|few
TGTGCCAGCAGCCCCGGGGACACAGATACGCAGTATTTT
CASSPGDTDTQYF
>TRBD2|TRBJ2-2|TRBV12-3/TRBV12-4|many
TGTGCCAGCAGTGGACTAGCGGGGATGAACACCGGGGAGCTGTTTTTT
CASSGLAGMNTGELFF
>NA|TRBJ2-7|TRBV15|many
TGTGCCACTAAATCGGGGGCACACTCCTACGAGCAGTACTTC
CATKSGAHSYEQYF
>NA|TRBJ1-5|TRBV7-2|many
TGTGCCAGCAGCCCAGTAGGGTCCCCCCAGCATTTT
CASSPVGSPQHF
>NA|TRBJ1-1|TRBV28|many
TGTGCCAGCAAGGTTAACACTGAAGCTTTCTTT
CASKVNTEAFF
>NA|TRBJ1-2|TRBV29-1|once
TGCAGCGTTGAAGGGGCCAGAGGACAGGGCTACACCTTC
CSVEGARGQGYTF
>NA|TRBJ2-2|TRBV20-1|many
TGCAGTGCTAGGATGGGGGCCATACCCGGGGAGCTGTTTTTT
CSARMGAIPGELFF
>TRBD1|TRBJ2-7|TRBV29-1|many
TGCAGCGTTGAGGGACAGACCTACGAGCAGTACTTC
CSVEGQTYEQYF
>NA|TRBJ2-7|TRBV6-2/TRBV6-3|many
TGTGCCAGCAGTTATGTACAGGGAGCCTACGAGCAGTACTTC
CASSYVQGAYEQYF
>TRBD2|TRBJ2-3|TRBV5-4|NA
TGTGCCAGCAGCTTCTTAGCGGGAGGGAGGGGTACAGATACGCAGTATTTT
CASSFLAGGRGTDTQYF
>TRBD2|TRBJ2-7|TRBV28|many
TGTGCCAGCAGGTTTGGGGGGGGTGTACTCTACGAGCAGTACTTC
CASRFGGGVLYEQYF
>TRBD2|TRBJ2-3|TRBV6-2/TRBV6-3|few
TGTGCCAGCAGCTTAGCGGGGACATACACAGATACGCAGTATTTT
CASSLAGTYTDTQYF
>NA|TRBJ2-1|TRBV29-1|NA
TGCAGCGTTTATCGGGACAATGAGCAGTTCTTC
CSVYRDNEQFF
>NA|TRBJ1-5|TRBV28|NA
TGTGCCAGCAGTTTTAGGGGTGTTAGCAATCAGCCCCAGCATTTT
CASSFRGVSNQPQHF
>NA|TRBJ2-7|TRBV28|medium-sized
TGTGCCAGCAGTTTGTGGGTACCCTACGAGCAGTACTTC
CASSLWVPYEQYF
>TRBD2|TRBJ2-2|TRBV7-6|many
TGTGCCAGCAGGAATCCCACCGGCGGGGGACCCGGGGAGCTGTTTTTT
CASRNPTGGGPGELFF
>NA|TRBJ1-5|TRBV20-1|few
TGCAGTGCTAGAGCGGGGGGAGGCAATCAGCCCCAGCATTTT
CSARAGGGNQPQHF
>NA|TRBJ1-3|TRBV29-1|few
TGCAGCGTGGCAGGAAAAAACTCTGGAAACACCATATATTTT
CSVAGKNSGNTIYF